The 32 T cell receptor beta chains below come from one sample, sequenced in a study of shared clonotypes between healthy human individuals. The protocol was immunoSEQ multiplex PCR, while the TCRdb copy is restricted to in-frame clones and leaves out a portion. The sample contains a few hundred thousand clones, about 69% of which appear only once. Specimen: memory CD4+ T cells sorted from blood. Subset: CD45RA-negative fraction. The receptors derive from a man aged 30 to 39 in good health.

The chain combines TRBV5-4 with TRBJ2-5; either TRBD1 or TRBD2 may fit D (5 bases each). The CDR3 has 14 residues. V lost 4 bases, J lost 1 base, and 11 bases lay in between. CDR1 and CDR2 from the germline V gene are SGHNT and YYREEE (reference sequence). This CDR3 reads CASSPPGTQETQYF. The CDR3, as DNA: TGTGCCAGCAGCCCGCCCGGGACCCAAGAGACCCAGTACTTC.

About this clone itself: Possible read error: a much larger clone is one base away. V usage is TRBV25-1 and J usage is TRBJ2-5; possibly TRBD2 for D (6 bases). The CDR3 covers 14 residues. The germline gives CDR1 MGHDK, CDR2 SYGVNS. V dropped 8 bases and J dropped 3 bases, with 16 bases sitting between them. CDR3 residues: CASFGAGGEETQYF. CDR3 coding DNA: TGTGCCAGCTTCGGGGCGGGCGGGGAAGAGACCCAGTACTTC.

The CDR3 sequence: CAISEGRVTTDTQYF. CDR3 in DNA: TGTGCCATCAGTGAGGGGAGGGTCACCACAGATACGCAGTATTTT. This chain connects TRBV10-3 to TRBJ2-3, with 7 nucleotides matching TRBD2. There are 15 residues in the CDR3. Germline lookup yields CDR1 ENHRY and CDR2 SYGVKD. The J segment lost 2 bases and the V segment lost 2 bases, leaving 4 bases of the junction unmatched.

CDR3 loop: CASSKLGAQTEAFF. In DNA, the CDR3 is TGCGCCAGCAGCAAGTTAGGGGCCCAAACTGAAGCTTTCTTT. The chain is built from TRBV5-1 and TRBJ1-1, with TRBD1 as a possible D gene (5 bases). Germline V gene sequence: CDR1 SGHRS, CDR2 YFSETQ. This CDR3 has 14 residues. The germline V and J ends were trimmed by 4 bases and 5 bases, with 15 bases remaining between them.

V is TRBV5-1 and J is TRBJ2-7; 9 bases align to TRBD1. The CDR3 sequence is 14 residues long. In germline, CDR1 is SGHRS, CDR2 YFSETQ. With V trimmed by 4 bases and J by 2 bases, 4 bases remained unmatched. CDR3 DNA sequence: TGCGCCAGCAGCGGGGGACAGGGTCCCTACGAGCAGTACTTC. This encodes CASSGGQGPYEQYF.

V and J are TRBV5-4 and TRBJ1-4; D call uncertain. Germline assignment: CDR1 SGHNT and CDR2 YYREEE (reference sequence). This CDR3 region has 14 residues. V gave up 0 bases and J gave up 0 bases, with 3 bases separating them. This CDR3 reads CASSLGTTNEKLFF. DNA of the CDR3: TGTGCCAGCAGCTTGGGAACAACTAATGAAAAACTGTTTTTT.

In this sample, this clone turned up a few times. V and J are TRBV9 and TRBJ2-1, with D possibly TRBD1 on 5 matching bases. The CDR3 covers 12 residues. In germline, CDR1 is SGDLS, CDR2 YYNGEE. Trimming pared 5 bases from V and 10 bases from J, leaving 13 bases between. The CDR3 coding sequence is TGTGCCAGCAGGGGGCCGACTTTCGAGCAGTTCTTC. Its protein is CASRGPTFEQFF.

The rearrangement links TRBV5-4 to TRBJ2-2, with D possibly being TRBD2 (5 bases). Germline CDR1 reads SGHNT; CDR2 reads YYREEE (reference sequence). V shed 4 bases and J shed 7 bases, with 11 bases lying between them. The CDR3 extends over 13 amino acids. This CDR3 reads CASSLDYNGELFF. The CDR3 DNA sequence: TGTGCCAGCAGCCTCGACTACAACGGGGAGCTGTTTTTT.

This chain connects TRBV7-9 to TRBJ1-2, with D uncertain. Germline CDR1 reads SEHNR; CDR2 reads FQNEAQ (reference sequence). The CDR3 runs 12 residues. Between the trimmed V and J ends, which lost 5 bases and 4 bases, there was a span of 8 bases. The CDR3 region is CASSRSSYGYTF. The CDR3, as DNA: TGTGCCAGCAGCCGGAGTAGCTATGGCTACACCTTC. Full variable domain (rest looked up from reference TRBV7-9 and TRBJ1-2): DTGVSQNPRHKITKRGQNVTFRCDPISEHNRLYWYRQTLGQGPEFLTYFQNEAQLEKSRLLSDRFSAERPKGSFSTLEIQRTEQGDSAMYLCASSRSSYGYTFGSGTRLTVV.

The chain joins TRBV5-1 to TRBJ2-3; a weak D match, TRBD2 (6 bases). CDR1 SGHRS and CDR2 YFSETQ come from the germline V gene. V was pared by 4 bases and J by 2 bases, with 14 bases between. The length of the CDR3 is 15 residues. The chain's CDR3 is CASSGGTADTDTQYF. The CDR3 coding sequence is TGCGCCAGCAGCGGCGGGACGGCTGACACAGATACGCAGTATTTT.

The CDR3, as DNA: TGTGCCAGCAGCTTGGCTAGCGGGAGTAGGGACACCGGGGAGCTGTTTTTT. This sequence encodes CASSLASGSRDTGELFF. The rearrangement links TRBV7-8 to TRBJ2-2, with 10 bases that match TRBD2. V lost 3 bases, J lost 3 bases, and 7 bases stayed unmatched. The CDR3 runs 17 residues. In germline, CDR1 is SGHVS, CDR2 FQNEAQ.

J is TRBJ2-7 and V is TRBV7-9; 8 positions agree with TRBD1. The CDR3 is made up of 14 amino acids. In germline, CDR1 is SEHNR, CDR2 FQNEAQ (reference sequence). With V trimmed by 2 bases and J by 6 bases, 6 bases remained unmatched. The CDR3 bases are TGTGCCAGCAGCTTACCAGGACAGGGTTCCGAGCAGTACTTC. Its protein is CASSLPGQGSEQYF.

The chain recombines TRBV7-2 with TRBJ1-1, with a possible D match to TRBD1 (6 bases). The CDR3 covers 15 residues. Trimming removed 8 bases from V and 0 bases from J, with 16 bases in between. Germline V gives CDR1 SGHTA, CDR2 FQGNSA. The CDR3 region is CASVAYQGMNTEAFF. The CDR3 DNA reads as TGTGCCAGCGTCGCTTATCAGGGGATGAACACTGAAGCTTTCTTT.

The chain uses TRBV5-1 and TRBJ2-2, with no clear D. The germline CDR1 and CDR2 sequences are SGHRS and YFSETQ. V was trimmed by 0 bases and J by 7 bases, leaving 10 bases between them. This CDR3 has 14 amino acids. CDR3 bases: TGCGCCAGCAGCTTGGACATCCTTAACGGGGAGCTGTTTTTT. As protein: CASSLDILNGELFF.

This CDR3 reads CASSSRQGGYEQYF. Here the CDR3 DNA reads TGTGCCAGCAGCTCGAGACAGGGAGGCTACGAGCAGTACTTC. The chain carries TRBV11-2 and TRBJ2-7, with a tentative D call TRBD1 (7 bases). Trimming removed 4 bases from V and 3 bases from J, with 13 bases in between. The germline gives CDR1 SGHAT, CDR2 FQNNGV. The CDR3 loop spans 14 amino acids. Complete variable domain (other parts from reference TRBV11-2 and TRBJ2-7): EAGVAQSPRYKIIEKRQSVAFWCNPISGHATLYWYQQILGQGPKLLIQFQNNGVVDDSQLPKDRFSAERLKGVDSTLKIQPAKLEDSAVYLCASSSRQGGYEQYFGPGTRLTVT.

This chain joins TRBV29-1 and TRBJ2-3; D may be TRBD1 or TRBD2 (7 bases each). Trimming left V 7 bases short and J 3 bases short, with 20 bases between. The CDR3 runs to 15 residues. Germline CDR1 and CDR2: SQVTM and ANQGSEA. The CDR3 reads CSGGRQGLQTDTQYF. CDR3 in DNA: TGCAGCGGGGGCCGACAGGGACTACAAACAGATACGCAGTATTTT.

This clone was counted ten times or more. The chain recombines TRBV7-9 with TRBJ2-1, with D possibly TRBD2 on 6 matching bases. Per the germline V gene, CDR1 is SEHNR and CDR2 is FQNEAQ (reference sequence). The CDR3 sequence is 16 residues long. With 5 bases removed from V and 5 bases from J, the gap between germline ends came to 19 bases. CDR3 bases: TGTGCCAGCAGCCCCTTTGGTTCAGGGACTCACAATGAGCAGTTCTTC. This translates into CASSPFGSGTHNEQFF.

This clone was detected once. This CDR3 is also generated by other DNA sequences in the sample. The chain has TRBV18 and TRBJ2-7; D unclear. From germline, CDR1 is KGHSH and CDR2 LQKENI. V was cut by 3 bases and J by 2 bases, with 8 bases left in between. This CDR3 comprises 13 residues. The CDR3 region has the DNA TGTGCCAGCTCACCGCGAGCAACCTACGAGCAGTACTTC. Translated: CASSPRATYEQYF.

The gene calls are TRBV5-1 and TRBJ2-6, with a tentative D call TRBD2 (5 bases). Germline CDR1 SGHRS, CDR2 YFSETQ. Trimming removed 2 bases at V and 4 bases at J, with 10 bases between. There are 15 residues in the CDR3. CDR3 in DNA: TGCGCCAGCAGCTTTTCAACGGGAGGGGCCAACGTCCTGACTTTC. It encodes CASSFSTGGANVLTF. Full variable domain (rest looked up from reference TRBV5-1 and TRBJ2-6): KAGVTQTPRYLIKTRGQQVTLSCSPISGHRSVSWYQQTPGQGLQFLFEYFSETQRNKGNFPGRFSGRQFSNSRSEMNVSTLELGDSALYLCASSFSTGGANVLTFGAGSRLTVL.

CDR3 DNA sequence: TGTGCCTGGAGTGGTTCTTATGCGTCATCTTCTTTTAGTGAGGGGGCAGCTTTCTTT. Residues: CAWSGSYASSSFSEGAAFF. This chain joins TRBV30 and TRBJ1-1; 7 nucleotides line up with TRBD1. V was pared by 1 base and J by 10 bases, with 27 bases of the junction left unmatched. This CDR3 comprises 19 residues. Germline CDR1 reads GTSNPN; CDR2 reads SVGIG (reference sequence).

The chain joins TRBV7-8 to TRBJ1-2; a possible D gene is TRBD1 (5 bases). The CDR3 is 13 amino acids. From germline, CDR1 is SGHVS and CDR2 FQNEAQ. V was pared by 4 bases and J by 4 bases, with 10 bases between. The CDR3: CASSSRVGYGYTF. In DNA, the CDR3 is TGTGCCAGCAGCTCCAGGGTGGGCTATGGCTACACCTTC.

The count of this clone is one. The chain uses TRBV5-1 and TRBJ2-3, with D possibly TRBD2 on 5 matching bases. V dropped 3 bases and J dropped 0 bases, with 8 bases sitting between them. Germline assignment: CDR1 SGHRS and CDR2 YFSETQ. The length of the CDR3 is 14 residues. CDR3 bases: TGCGCCAGCAGCTCTGTAGCGAGCACAGATACGCAGTATTTT. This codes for CASSSVASTDTQYF.

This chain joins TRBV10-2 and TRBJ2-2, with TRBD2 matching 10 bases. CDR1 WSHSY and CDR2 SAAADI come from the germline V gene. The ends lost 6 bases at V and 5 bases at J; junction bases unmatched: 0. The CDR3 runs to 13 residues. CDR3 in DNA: TGCGCCAGCAGACTAGCGGGAACCGGGGAGCTGTTTTTT. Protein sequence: CASRLAGTGELFF.

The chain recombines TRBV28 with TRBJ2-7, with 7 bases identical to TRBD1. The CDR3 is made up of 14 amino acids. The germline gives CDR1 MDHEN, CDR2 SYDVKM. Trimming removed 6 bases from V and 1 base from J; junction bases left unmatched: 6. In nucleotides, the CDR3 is TGTGCCAGCAGATCCCCAGGGGGTTCCTACGAGCAGTACTTC. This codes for CASRSPGGSYEQYF.

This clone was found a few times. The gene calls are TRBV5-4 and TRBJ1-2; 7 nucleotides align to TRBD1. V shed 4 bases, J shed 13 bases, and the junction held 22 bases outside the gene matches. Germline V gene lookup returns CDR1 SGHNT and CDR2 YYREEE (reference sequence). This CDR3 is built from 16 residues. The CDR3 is CASSTDTPGTDIRGTF. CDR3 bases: TGTGCCAGCAGCACGGACACTCCGGGGACAGATATCCGGGGCACCTTC.

The CDR3 sequence is CASSLGPYNEQFF. Written as DNA, the CDR3 is TGTGCCAGCAGCCTCGGACCTTACAATGAGCAGTTCTTC. The chain is built from TRBV7-9 and TRBJ2-1; no reliable D call. The V gene lost 5 bases and the J gene lost 4 bases, with 9 bases spanning the gap. Germline assignment: CDR1 SEHNR and CDR2 FQNEAQ (reference sequence). This CDR3 has 13 residues. The entire variable domain, with the rest obtained from reference TRBV7-9 and TRBJ2-1, is as follows: DTGVSQNPRHKITKRGQNVTFRCDPISEHNRLYWYRQTLGQGPEFLTYFQNEAQLEKSRLLSDRFSAERPKGSFSTLEIQRTEQGDSAMYLCASSLGPYNEQFFGPGTRLTVL.

CDR3 DNA: TGTGCCAGCAGCTCCATTCGGACTAGCGGGAGTGTCAACAATGAGCAGTTCTTC. Translation: CASSSIRTSGSVNNEQFF. The chain has TRBV11-2 and TRBJ2-1, with TRBD2 matching 13 bases. V shed 4 bases, J shed 5 bases, and the junction held 11 bases outside the gene matches. The CDR3 covers 18 residues. Germline assignment: CDR1 SGHAT and CDR2 FQNNGV.

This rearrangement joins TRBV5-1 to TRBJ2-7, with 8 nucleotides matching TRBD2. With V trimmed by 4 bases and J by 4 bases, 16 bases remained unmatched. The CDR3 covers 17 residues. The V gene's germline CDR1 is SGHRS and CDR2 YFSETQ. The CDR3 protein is CASSGLVLGGRSYEQYF. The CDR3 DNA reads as TGCGCCAGCAGCGGCCTTGTTTTGGGCGGGAGGTCTTACGAGCAGTACTTC.

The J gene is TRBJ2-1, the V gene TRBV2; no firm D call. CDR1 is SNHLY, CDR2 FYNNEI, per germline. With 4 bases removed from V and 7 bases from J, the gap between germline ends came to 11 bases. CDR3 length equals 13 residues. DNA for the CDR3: TGTGCCAGCAGTGTTCTAGAAAAAAATGAGCAGTTCTTC. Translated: CASSVLEKNEQFF.

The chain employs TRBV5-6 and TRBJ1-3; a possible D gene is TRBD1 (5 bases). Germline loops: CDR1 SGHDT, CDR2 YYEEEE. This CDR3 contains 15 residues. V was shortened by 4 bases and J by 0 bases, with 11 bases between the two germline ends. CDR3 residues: CASSGTVSSGNTIYF. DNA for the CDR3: TGTGCCAGCAGCGGGACTGTTAGCTCTGGAAACACCATATATTTT.

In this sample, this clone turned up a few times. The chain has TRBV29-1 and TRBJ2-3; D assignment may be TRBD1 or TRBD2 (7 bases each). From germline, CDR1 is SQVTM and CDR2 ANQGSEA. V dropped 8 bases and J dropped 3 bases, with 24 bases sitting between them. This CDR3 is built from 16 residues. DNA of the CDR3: TGCAGCCTCAGGGGGGCTAGCGGAGGGGGGACAGATACGCAGTATTTT. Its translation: CSLRGASGGGTDTQYF.

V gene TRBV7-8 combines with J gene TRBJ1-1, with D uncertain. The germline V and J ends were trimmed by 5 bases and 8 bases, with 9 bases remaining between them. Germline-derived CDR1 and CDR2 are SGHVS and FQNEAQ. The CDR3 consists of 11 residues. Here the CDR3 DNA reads TGTGCCAGCAGCGTCGCCGGGGAAGCTTTCTTT. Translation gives CASSVAGEAFF.